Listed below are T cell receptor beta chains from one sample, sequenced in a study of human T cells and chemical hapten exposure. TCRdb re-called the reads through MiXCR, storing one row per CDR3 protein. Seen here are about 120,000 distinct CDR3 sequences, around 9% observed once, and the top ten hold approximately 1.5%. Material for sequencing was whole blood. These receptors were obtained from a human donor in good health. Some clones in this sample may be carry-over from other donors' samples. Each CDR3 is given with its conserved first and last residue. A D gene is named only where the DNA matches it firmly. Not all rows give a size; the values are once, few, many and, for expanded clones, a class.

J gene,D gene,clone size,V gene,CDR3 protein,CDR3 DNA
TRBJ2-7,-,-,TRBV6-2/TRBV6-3,CASSYSRGAEQYF,TGTGCCAGCAGTTACTCCCGGGGCGCCGAGCAGTACTTC
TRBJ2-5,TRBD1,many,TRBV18,CASSRDRQETQYF,TGTGCCAGCTCACGGGACAGGCAAGAGACCCAGTACTTC
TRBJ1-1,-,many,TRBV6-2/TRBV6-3,CASSRDEKRQRNTEAFF,TGTGCCAGCAGTCGGGACGAAAAAAGACAGAGGAACACTGAAGCTTTCTTT
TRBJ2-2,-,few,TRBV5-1,CASSIDTGYENGELFF,TGCGCCAGCAGCATAGATACAGGGTACGAAAACGGGGAGCTGTTTTTT
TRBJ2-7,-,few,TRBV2,CASTISYEQYF,TGTGCCAGCACTATATCCTACGAGCAGTACTTC
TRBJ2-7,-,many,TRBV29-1,CSASARGAGEQYF,TGCAGCGCCTCGGCCCGGGGGGCGGGCGAGCAGTACTTC
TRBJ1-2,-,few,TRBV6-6,CASSSTGATF,TGTGCCAGCTCCTCGACAGGTGCCACCTTC
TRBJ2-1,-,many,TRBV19,CASSGRTDYNEQFF,TGTGCCAGTAGTGGGCGGACTGACTACAATGAGCAGTTCTTC
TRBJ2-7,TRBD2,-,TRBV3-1,CASSERGGEQYF,TGTGCCAGCAGTGAGAGGGGAGGGGAGCAGTACTTC
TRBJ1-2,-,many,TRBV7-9,CASSPGGGRNYGYTF,TGTGCCAGCAGCCCCGGCGGGGGGAGAAACTATGGCTACACCTTC
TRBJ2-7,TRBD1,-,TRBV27,CAGPGQGHIGYEQYF,TGTGCCGGACCTGGACAGGGCCACATCGGCTACGAGCAGTACTTC
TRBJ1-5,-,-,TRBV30,CAWSAQGNQPQHF,TGTGCCTGGAGTGCCCAGGGCAATCAGCCCCAGCATTTT
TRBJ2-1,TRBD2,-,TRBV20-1,CSASPTSGSYNEQFF,TGCAGTGCCTCACCTACTAGCGGGAGCTACAATGAGCAGTTCTTC
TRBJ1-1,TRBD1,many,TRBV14,CASSLDRVNTEAFF,TGTGCCAGCAGCCTAGACAGGGTGAACACTGAAGCTTTCTTT
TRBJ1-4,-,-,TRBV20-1,CSAAPDQTPEKLFF,TGCAGTGCTGCCCCGGATCAAACTCCCGAAAAACTGTTTTTT
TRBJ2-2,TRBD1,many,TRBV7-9,CASTGIDRGNTGELFF,TGTGCCAGCACCGGTATCGACAGGGGTAACACCGGGGAGCTGTTTTTT
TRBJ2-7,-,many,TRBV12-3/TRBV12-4,CASSLMAGYRAYEQYF,TGTGCCAGCAGTTTAATGGCGGGGTATCGGGCCTACGAGCAGTACTTC
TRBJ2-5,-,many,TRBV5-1,CASSFNQETQYF,TGCGCCAGCAGCTTTAACCAAGAGACCCAGTACTTC